This TCR beta chain came from a study of blood T cells in healthy people across ages. This clonotype has ten or more counts. Together with a sample-barcoded 5' primer, a J-beta primer mix was included in a second PCR lasting roughly 6 to 12 cycles. TCRdb re-derived calls from the 5' RACE reads in MiXCR, one entry per CDR3 protein. The sample consists of about 930,000 distinct CDR3 sequences, approximately 32% of them appearing once. The length of the CDR3 is 15 residues. V gave up 4 bases and J gave up 3 bases, with 15 bases separating them. The V gene's germline CDR1 is MNHEY and CDR2 SVGEGT. The sample was also linked to a second study, of T cells of mothers and their children. This second study notes: RNA extracted was entirely used for cDNA synthesis, roughly 1.6 ug per 15 ul. Among related mother-child pairs, overlap was slightly higher than in unrelated pairs, though not significantly.

Sample: blood. The sequence was obtained from a woman in her forties in good health. V is TRBV6-2 or TRBV6-3 and J is TRBJ1-2; D ambiguous. CDR3 protein: CASSSPSGQDYGYTF. CDR3 nucleotides: TGTGCCAGCAGTTCCCCATCCGGGCAGGACTATGGCTACACCTTC.